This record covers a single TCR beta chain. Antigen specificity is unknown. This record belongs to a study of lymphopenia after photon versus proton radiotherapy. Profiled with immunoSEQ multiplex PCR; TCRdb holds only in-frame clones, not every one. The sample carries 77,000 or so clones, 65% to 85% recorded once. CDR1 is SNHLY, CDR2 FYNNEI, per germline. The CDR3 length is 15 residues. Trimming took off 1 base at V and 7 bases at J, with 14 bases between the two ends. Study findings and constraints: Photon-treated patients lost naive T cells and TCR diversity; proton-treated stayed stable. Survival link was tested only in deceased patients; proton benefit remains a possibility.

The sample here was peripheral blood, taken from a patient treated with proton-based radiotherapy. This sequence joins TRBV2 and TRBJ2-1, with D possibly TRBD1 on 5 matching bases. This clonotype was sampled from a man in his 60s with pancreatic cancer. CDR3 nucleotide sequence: TGTGCCAGCAGTGAAGTCGGCAGGGCAACAAATGAGCAGTTCTTC. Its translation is CASSEVGRATNEQFF.